This TCR beta chain is from a study of long-term antiretroviral therapy in people with HIV. Findings and caveats of the study: CDR3 length ranges were narrower in HIV repertoires than in controls. Repertoire composition at all time points was dominated by clones that had expanded before ART. No data were available on ART adherence, viral resistance or therapy changes.

Per the germline V gene, CDR1 is MGHRA and CDR2 is YSYEKL. V trimming: 4 bases; J trimming: 8 bases; junction bases outside the gene matches: 12. This CDR3 spans 15 amino acids. About this clone itself: Its specificity is unknown.

Researchers ran immunoSEQ v3.0 at survey level. Here immunoSEQ multiplex PCR was the method, and the copy in TCRdb shows in-frame clones only, minus some. This table has around 40,000 clones, 86% appearing once. Per individual, the PBMC samples numbered at least one pre-ART and at least two post-ART. This clonotype was sampled from a woman in her forties or fifties with HIV. This chain joins TRBV4-1 and TRBJ1-2; 8 nucleotides align to TRBD1. The input for sequencing was unsorted PBMCs, taken 0.1 years before starting antiretroviral therapy. The CDR3 loop reads CASSRMAPGGQGYTF. CDR3 coding DNA: TGCGCCAGCAGCCGGATGGCCCCAGGGGGCCAAGGCTACACCTTC.